The T cell receptor beta chain under discussion was sequenced for a study of blood T cells in healthy people across ages. Extraction of total RNA produced a minimum of 5.5 micrograms from each sample. Trimming removed 0 bases from V and 3 bases from J, with 6 bases in between. The CDR3 extends over 14 amino acids. Per germline, CDR1 SGHVS and CDR2 FQNEAQ. The second PCR ran roughly 6 to 11 cycles with a sample-barcoded 5' primer and J-beta primers. TCRdb re-analysed the 5' RACE reads in MiXCR, keeping a single row per CDR3 protein. The top ten hold approximately 3.7% of the sample, which has about 510,000 distinct CDR3 sequences, roughly a quarter seen once. This clonotype came up many times. The same data also contributed to another study, on T cells of mothers and their children. That source notes: Unrelated pairs and related pairs have their TCR recombination output shaped similarly by thymic selection.

The sequence was collected from a boy younger than 10 in good health. Sequenced sample: blood. The chain uses TRBV7-8 and TRBJ2-4; the D is unclear. CDR3 bases: TGTGCCAGCAGCTTAGCCCAGGTCAAAAACATTCAGTACTTC. Translated, it gives CASSLAQVKNIQYF.